The T cell receptor (beta chain) under discussion was sequenced for a study of long-term antiretroviral therapy in people with HIV. V dropped 0 bases and J dropped 7 bases, with 10 bases sitting between them. Germline lookup yields CDR1 SGDLS and CDR2 YYNGEE. The CDR3 runs to 13 residues. With survey level as its setting, the immunoSEQ assay was v3.0. Profiling relied on immunoSEQ multiplex PCR, and the TCRdb table lists in-frame clones only, not all of them. The sample consists of about 20,000 clones, 80% of them appearing once. Sequenced material: unsorted PBMCs, taken 0.2 years after starting antiretroviral therapy. V is TRBV9 and J is TRBJ1-2; D is possibly TRBD1 (5 bases). This TCR was sampled from a middle-aged woman with HIV. The CDR3 DNA is TGTGCCAGCAGCGTAGGGGGCTGGGCTGGCTACACCTTC. Protein sequence: CASSVGGWAGYTF.